These 3 T cell receptor beta chains share one sample of origin, sequenced in a study of shared clonotypes between healthy human individuals. CD45RO-negative cells were positively selected for CCR7, leaving out terminally differentiated effector memory CD45RA+ cells. The repertoire was sequenced with immunoSEQ multiplex PCR; TCRdb's copy has only in-frame clones and lacks some. The sample has some 800,000 clones, 80% to 95% seen once. Material: naive CD8+ T cells sorted from blood. The receptors originated from a man younger than 40 in good health.

A word on this clone: The sample has other DNA sequences that encode this CDR3 too. The chain links TRBV27 to TRBJ2-7; a weak D match, TRBD2 (5 bases). With 4 bases removed from V and 0 bases from J, the gap between germline ends came to 7 bases. Germline V lookup: CDR1 MNHEY, CDR2 SMNVEV (reference sequence). The CDR3 totals 13 residues. CDR3 protein: CASSYGVSYEQYF. The CDR3 DNA sequence: TGTGCCAGCAGTTACGGGGTCTCCTACGAGCAGTACTTC.

A single count supports this clone. The chain has TRBV4-3 and TRBJ2-1, with a tentative D call TRBD2 (6 bases). This CDR3 has 13 amino acids. Germline values: CDR1 LGHNA, CDR2 YSLEER. V gave up 1 base and J gave up 9 bases, with 10 bases separating them. The CDR3 reads CASSQVLGGEQFF. As DNA, the CDR3 is TGCGCCAGCAGCCAAGTCTTGGGGGGTGAGCAGTTCTTC.

This clone occurred a few times. V usage is TRBV20-1 and J usage is TRBJ2-2; D gene ambiguous. V gave up 0 bases and J gave up 6 bases, with 2 bases separating them. Germline V lookup: CDR1 DFQATT, CDR2 SNEGSKA (reference sequence). The CDR3 is 11 amino acids. In DNA form, the CDR3 reads TGCAGTGCTAGAGATGCCGGGGAGCTGTTTTTT. The encoded protein is CSARDAGELFF.